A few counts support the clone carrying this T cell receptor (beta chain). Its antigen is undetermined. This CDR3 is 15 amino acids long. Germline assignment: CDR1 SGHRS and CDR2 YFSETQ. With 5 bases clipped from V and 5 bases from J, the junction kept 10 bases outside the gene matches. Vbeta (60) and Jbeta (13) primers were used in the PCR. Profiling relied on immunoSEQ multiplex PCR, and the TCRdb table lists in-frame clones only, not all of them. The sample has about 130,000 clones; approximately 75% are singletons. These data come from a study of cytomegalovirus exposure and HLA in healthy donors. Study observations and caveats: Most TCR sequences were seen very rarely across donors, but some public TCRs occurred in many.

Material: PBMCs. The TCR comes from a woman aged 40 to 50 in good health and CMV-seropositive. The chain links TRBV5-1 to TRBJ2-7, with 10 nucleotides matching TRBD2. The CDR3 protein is CASRPPGLASHEQYF. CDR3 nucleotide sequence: TGCGCCAGCAGACCGCCGGGACTAGCGAGCCACGAGCAGTACTTC.